This record covers a single TCR beta chain. Original data processing: Amplification from reference gene primers served as the basis for estimated nucleated cell counts. Profiling relied on immunoSEQ multiplex PCR, and the TCRdb table lists in-frame clones only, not all of them. The D gene and trimming were derived from the DNA, and the V and J assignments and clone size from that table. The sample includes fewer than 250,000 clones, approximately 89% seen only once; the top ten take around 4.8%. The data stem from a study of blood T cell repertoires in COVID-19. Study summary: The samples span acute and convalescent COVID-19 from the United States, Italy and Spain. Sample material is recorded as cDNA or gDNA derived from T cells, B-cell-depleted T cells, or PBMCs.

The receptor was derived from a woman aged 40 to 50 with acute or convalescent COVID-19. Sequenced material: peripheral blood.

The CDR3 here is CASSVRGSYDTQYF. As DNA, the CDR3 is TGTGCCAGCAGCGTTCGAGGTAGCTACGATACGCAGTATTTT. The gene calls are TRBV9 and TRBJ2-3; no clear D gene. Germline values: CDR1 SGDLS, CDR2 YYNGEE. V was shortened by 2 bases and J by 6 bases, with 13 bases between the two germline ends. CDR3 length: 14 residues. The full variable domain, rest sourced from reference TRBV9 and TRBJ2-3, is DSGVTQTPKHLITATGQRVTLRCSPRSGDLSVYWYQQSLDQGLQFLIQYYNGEERAKGNILERFSAQQFPDLHSELNLSSLELGDSALYFCASSVRGSYDTQYFGPGTRLTVL.